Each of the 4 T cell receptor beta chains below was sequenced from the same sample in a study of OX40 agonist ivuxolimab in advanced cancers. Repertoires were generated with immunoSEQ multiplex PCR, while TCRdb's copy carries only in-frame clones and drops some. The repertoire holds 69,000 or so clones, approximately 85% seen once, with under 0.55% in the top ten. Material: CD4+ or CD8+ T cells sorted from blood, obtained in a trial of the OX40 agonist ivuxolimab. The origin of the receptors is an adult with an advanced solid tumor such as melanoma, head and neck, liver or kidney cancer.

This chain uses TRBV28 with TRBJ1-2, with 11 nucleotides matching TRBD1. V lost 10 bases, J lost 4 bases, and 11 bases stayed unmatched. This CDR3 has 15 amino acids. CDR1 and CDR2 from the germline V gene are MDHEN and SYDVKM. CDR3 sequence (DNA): TGTGCCACCGTCCCGGGACAGGGGGGTGCCTATGGCTACACCTTC. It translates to CATVPGQGGAYGYTF.

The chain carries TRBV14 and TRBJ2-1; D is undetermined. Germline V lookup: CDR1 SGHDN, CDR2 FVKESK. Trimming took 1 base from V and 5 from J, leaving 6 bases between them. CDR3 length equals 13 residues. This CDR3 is CASSQVFHNEQFF. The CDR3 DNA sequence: TGTGCCAGCAGCCAAGTTTTCCACAATGAGCAGTTCTTC. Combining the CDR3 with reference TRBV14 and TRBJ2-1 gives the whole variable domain EAGVTQFPSHSVIEKGQTVTLRCDPISGHDNLYWYRRVMGKEIKFLLHFVKESKQDESGMPNNRFLAERTGGTYSTLKVQPAELEDSGVYFCASSQVFHNEQFFGPGTRLTVL.

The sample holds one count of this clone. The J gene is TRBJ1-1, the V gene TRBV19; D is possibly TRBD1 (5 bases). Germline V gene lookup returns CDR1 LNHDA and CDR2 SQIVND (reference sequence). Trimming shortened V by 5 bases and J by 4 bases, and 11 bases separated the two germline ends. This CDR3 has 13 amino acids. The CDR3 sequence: CASSLGRGTEAFF. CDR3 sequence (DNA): TGTGCCAGTAGTTTGGGGAGGGGCACTGAAGCTTTCTTT.

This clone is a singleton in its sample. CDR3 bases: TGTGCCAGCAGCTTTGATTCAGGGGGACGGCTCTCCTACGAGCAGTACTTC. This translates into CASSFDSGGRLSYEQYF. The chain couples TRBV12-1 to TRBJ2-7; the D segment call TRBD1 is taken from the table without a DNA check. TRBV12-1 is listed as a pseudogene. The CDR3 covers 17 residues.